Given below is one T cell receptor beta chain in context. The sample originates from a study of blood T cell repertoires in COVID-19. Looking at the study overall: The origin of the acute and convalescent COVID-19 samples was the United States, Italy and Spain. Sources were T cells, B-cell-depleted T cells, or PBMCs; the material itself was cDNA or gDNA.

This CDR3 contains 18 residues. The V gene's germline CDR1 is MNHNS and CDR2 SASEGT. Trimming took off 0 bases at V and 0 bases at J, with 12 bases between the two ends. In the authors' workflow: For nucleated cells, counts were estimated from reference gene primer amplification. Profiled with immunoSEQ multiplex PCR; TCRdb holds only in-frame clones, not every one. Clonal size and the V and J genes are those of that table, whereas D and trimming came from the DNA. The sample lists about 160,000 clones, around 84% seen once, with 1% to 1.2% in the top ten. The sample consisted of peripheral blood. The TCR originated in a man aged 40-49 years with acute or convalescent COVID-19. V gene TRBV6-1 combines with J gene TRBJ1-6; possibly TRBD1 for D (6 bases). This chain's CDR3 is CASSEARGTSSYNSPLHF. The CDR3 DNA reads TGTGCCAGCAGTGAAGCGCGTGGGACAAGCTCCTATAATTCACCCCTCCACTTT.